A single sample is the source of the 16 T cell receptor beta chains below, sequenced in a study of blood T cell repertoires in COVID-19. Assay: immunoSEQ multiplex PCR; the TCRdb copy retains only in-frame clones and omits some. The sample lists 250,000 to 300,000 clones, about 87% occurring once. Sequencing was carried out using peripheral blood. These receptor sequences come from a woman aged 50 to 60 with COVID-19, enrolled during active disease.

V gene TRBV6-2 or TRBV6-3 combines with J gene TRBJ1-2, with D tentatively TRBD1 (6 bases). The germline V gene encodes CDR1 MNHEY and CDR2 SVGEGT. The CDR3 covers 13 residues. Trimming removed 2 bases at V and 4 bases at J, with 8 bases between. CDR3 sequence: CASSYRGGYGYTF. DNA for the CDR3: TGTGCCAGCAGTTACAGAGGGGGCTATGGCTACACCTTC.

The CDR3 is CATRGAGIYNEQFF. CDR3 DNA: TGTGCCACCCGGGGGGCCGGGATCTACAATGAGCAGTTCTTC. The chain carries TRBV24-1 and TRBJ2-1; D possibly corresponds to TRBD2 (7 bases). The CDR3 consists of 14 residues. V lost 9 bases, J lost 3 bases, and 14 bases lay in between. Germline assignment: CDR1 KGHDR and CDR2 SFDVKD.

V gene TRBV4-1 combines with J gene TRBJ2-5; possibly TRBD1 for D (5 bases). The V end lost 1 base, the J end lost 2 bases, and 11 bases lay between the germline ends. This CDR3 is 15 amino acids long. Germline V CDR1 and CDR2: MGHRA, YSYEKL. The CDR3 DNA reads TGCGCCAGCAGCCAAGGAGACAGAGATCAAGAGACCCAGTACTTC. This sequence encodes CASSQGDRDQETQYF.

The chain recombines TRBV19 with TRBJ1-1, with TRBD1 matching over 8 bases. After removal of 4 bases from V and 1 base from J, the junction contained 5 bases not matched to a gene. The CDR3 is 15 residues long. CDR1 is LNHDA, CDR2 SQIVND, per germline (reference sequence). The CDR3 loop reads CASSTGQGRNTEAFF. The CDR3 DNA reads TGTGCCAGTAGTACCGGACAGGGTAGGAACACTGAAGCTTTCTTT. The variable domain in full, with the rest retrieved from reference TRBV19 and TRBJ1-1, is DGGITQSPKYLFRKEGQNVTLSCEQNLNHDAMYWYRQDPGQGLRLIYYSQIVNDFQKGDIAEGYSVSREKKESFPLTVTSAQKNPTAFYLCASSTGQGRNTEAFFGQGTRLTVV.

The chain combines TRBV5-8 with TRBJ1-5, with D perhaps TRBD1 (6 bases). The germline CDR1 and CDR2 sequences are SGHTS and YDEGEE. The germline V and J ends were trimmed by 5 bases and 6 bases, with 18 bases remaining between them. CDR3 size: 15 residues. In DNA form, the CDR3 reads TGTGCCAGCAGTCCCCCGTGGGACAAAAGTCAGCCCCAGCATTTT. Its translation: CASSPPWDKSQPQHF. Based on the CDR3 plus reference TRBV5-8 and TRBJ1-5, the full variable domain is EAGVTQSPTHLIKTRGQQATLRCSPISGHTSVYWYQQALGLGLQFLLWYDEGEERNRGNFPPRFSGRQFPNYSSELNVNALELEDSALYLCASSPPWDKSQPQHFGDGTRLSIL.

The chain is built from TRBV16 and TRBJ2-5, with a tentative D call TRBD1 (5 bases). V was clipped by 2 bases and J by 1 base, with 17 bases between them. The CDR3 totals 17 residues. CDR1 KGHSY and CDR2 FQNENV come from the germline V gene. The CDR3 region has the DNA TGTGCCAGCAGCCAACACAAGGACACCGGCGTCCAAGAGACCCAGTACTTC. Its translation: CASSQHKDTGVQETQYF.

Here the CDR3 DNA reads TGTGCCAGCAAGGACAGGACAACCGCTAACTATGGCTACACCTTC. Its protein product is CASKDRTTANYGYTF. The genes are TRBV6-5 and TRBJ1-2; 7 bases map to TRBD1. Looked up from germline, CDR1 is MNHEY and CDR2 is SVGAGI. The CDR3 runs to 15 residues. V was clipped by 7 bases and J by 0 bases; unmatched bases: 8.

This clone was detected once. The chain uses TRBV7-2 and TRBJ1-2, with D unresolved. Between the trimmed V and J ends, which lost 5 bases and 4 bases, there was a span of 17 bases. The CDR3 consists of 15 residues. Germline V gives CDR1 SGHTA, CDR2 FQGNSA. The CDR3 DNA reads TGTGCCAGCAGCCCCCTGGGAGGTCCGGTCTATGGCTACACCTTC. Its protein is CASSPLGGPVYGYTF.

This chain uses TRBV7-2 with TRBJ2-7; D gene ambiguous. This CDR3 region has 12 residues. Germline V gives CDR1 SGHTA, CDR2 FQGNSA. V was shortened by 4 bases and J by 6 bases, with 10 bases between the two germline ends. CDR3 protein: CASSSPFSEQYF. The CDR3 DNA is TGTGCCAGCAGCTCGCCCTTTAGCGAGCAGTACTTC.

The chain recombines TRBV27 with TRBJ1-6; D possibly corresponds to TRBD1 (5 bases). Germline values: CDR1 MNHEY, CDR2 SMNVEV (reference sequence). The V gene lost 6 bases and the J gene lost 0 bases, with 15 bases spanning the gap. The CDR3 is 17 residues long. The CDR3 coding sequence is TGTGCCAGCAGGTTGGGGGGGATGAGCTCCTATAATTCACCCCTCCACTTT. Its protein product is CASRLGGMSSYNSPLHF.

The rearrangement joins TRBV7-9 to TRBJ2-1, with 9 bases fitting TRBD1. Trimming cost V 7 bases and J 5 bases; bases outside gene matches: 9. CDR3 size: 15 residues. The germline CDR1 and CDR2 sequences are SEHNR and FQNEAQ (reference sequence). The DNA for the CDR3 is TGTGCCAGCACCTCCCGACAGGGGGGCAACAATGAGCAGTTCTTC. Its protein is CASTSRQGGNNEQFF.

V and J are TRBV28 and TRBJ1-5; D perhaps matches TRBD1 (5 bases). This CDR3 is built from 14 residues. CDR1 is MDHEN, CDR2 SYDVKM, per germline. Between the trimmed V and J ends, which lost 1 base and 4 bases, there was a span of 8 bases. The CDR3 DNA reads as TGTGCCAGCAGTTTATCTGGGGCAAATCAGCCCCAGCATTTT. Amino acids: CASSLSGANQPQHF.

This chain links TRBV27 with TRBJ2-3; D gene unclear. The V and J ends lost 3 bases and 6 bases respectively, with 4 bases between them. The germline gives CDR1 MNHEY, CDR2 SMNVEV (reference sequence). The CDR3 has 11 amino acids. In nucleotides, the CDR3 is TGTGCCAGCAGTTTTCTGGATACGCAGTATTTT. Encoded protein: CASSFLDTQYF.

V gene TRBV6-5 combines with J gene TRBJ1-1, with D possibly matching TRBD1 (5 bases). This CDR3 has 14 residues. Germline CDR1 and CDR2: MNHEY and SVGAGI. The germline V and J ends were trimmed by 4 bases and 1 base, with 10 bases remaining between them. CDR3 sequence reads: CASSFGGRNTEAFF. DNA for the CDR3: TGTGCCAGCAGTTTCGGGGGAAGGAACACTGAAGCTTTCTTT.

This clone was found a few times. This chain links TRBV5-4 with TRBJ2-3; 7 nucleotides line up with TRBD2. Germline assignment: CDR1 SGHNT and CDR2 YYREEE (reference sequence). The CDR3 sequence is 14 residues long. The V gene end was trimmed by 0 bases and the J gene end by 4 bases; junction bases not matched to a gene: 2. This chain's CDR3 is CASSLEGGADTQYF. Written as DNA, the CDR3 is TGTGCCAGCAGCTTGGAGGGAGGGGCAGATACGCAGTATTTT.

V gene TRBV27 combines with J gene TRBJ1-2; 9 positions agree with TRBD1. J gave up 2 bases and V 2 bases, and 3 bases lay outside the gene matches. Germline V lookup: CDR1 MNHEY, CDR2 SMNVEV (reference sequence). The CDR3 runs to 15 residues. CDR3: CASSLGTGSNYGYTF. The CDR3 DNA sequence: TGTGCCAGCAGTTTAGGGACAGGGTCCAACTATGGCTACACCTTC.